Listed below are T cell receptor beta chains from one sample, sequenced in a study of T cell responses to AZD1222 COVID-19 vaccine. Sequenced by immunoSEQ multiplex PCR; TCRdb stores in-frame clones only, minus some. The sample lists tens of thousands of clones, 90% to 95% occurring once. Here the sequenced sample was peripheral blood, taken on day 0 of AZD1222 vaccination. Receptors were obtained from an adult in good health. Both conserved end residues are part of each CDR3. The order of the fields is V gene, J gene, D gene, CDR3 protein. D genes are given only for firm matches.

TRBV6-6,TRBJ2-7,NA,CASSYKVGVEYEQYF
TRBV3-1/TRBV3-2,TRBJ2-7,NA,CASSQDYSEPRFAYEQYF
TRBV2,TRBJ2-3,TRBD2,CASSESGRADTQYF
TRBV28,TRBJ2-7,NA,CASSSGGGASYEQYF
TRBV11-2,TRBJ1-2,TRBD1,CASSAGQDYGYTF
TRBV15,TRBJ2-1,TRBD2,CATSRAGGPVEQFF
TRBV30,TRBJ2-5,NA,CAWSPKFPETQYF
TRBV27,TRBJ2-1,TRBD1,CASSLTGSFNEQFF
TRBV28,TRBJ1-1,NA,CASSLMRTEAFF
TRBV28,TRBJ1-5,TRBD1,CASSARGTAYQPQHF
TRBV7-7,TRBJ2-2,TRBD1,CASSFRQGANTGELFF
TRBV2,TRBJ2-5,NA,CASRRERQETQYF
TRBV4-3,TRBJ1-2,TRBD1,CASSQQQGTRSGYTF
TRBV5-1,TRBJ2-3,TRBD2,CASSRRTSGRGDTQYF
TRBV3-1/TRBV3-2,TRBJ2-1,TRBD2,CASRRRWASGSSNEQFF
TRBV18,TRBJ2-7,NA,CASSPPGFYEQYF
TRBV6-5,TRBJ2-1,NA,CARPWRVPTYNEQFF
TRBV29-1,TRBJ2-3,TRBD2,CSVTQHGTSVHTQYF
TRBV11-2,TRBJ2-7,NA,CASSLAREQYF
TRBV28,TRBJ1-6,NA,CASSSSRGYNSPLHF
TRBV6-6,TRBJ2-7,TRBD2,CASRSGAWEQYF
TRBV6-5,TRBJ1-2,NA,CASSYSNAGDYGYTF
TRBV28,TRBJ2-1,NA,CASSLPGSGNPNEQFF
TRBV4-2,TRBJ2-1,TRBD2,CASSRSGTSGIEEQFF
TRBV9,TRBJ2-7,NA,CASSVGPSISVYEQYF
TRBV19,TRBJ2-7,TRBD1,CASSMGQGPYEQYF